This note documents a single T cell receptor (beta chain) sequence. Antigen specificity is unknown. At study entry, adolescents had tuberculin skin tests and IGRA screening. V was cut by 2 bases and J by 6 bases, with 22 bases left in between. This CDR3 region has 18 residues. Germline CDR1 reads MGHDK; CDR2 reads SYGVNS. Using immunoSEQ multiplex PCR, the repertoire was profiled, and TCRdb retains in-frame clones only, with some absent. The sample records about 43,000 clones, approximately 94% being singletons. This sample stems from a study of T cells in tuberculosis. Overall study findings and caveats: GMM-specific TCRs were nearer to active tuberculosis alpha repertoires, suggesting expansion.

This TCR came from a donor aged 10-30 years with latent tuberculosis or without tuberculosis infection. Some clones in this sample may be carry-over from other donors' samples. What was sequenced was PBMCs. The chain combines TRBV25-1 with TRBJ2-2; the D gene is possibly TRBD2 (5 bases). The CDR3 is CASSEVGLGSRPAGELFF. The DNA of the CDR3 is TGTGCCAGCAGTGAAGTGGGGTTGGGGAGCAGGCCGGCCGGGGAGCTGTTTTTT.